This TCR beta chain was documented in a study of control samples from healthy donors and cancer patients. V shed 1 base and J 1 base; nucleotides not matched to a gene: 7. In germline, CDR1 is SEHNR, CDR2 FQNEAQ (reference sequence). The CDR3 consists of 17 residues. The data were produced by immunoSEQ multiplex PCR, yet TCRdb's version contains in-frame clones alone and is incomplete. The sample carries 150,000 to 170,000 clones, approximately 96% recorded once. This chain connects TRBV7-9 to TRBJ2-1; TRBD1 agrees at 7 bases. This TCR was sampled from a man aged 40-55 years in good health. Sequenced material: blood. As DNA, the CDR3 is TGTGCCAGCAGCTTAGGAACTACGGACAGGTCCTACAATGAGCAGTTCTTC. Its protein is CASSLGTTDRSYNEQFF.